This passage covers 10 T cell receptor beta chains from one sample sequenced in a study of vaccination effects on CD4 cells after COVID-19. These receptors' antigens are unknown. Assay used: immunoSEQ multiplex PCR; TCRdb lists only in-frame clones, some missing. The profile shows fewer than 55,000 clones, nearly 80% of them singletons. Before sequencing, viral peptide pools were used by the ViraFEST assay to expand antigen-specific CD4+ T cells. Following 10 days of culture, CD4+ T cells were isolated. The study found no prior SARS-CoV-2 infection in the vaccine recipients, who tested negative for nucleocapsid antibodies. The sequenced sample was CD4+ T cells from PBMCs cultured with HCoV-OC43 spike peptides, obtained before COVID-19 vaccination. Subset denoted: HCoV-OC43 spike overlapping peptide pool stimulation. The receptors shown here come from a human donor who received a COVID-19 vaccine.

This clone was found a few times. V and J are TRBV4-1 and TRBJ1-3; TRBD1 might be the D (5 bases). Germline V gene data show CDR1 as MGHRA and CDR2 as YSYEKL. Trimming took off 1 base at V and 8 bases at J, with 9 bases between the two ends. CDR3 size: 13 residues. CDR3 loop: CASSQGQGYTIYF. The DNA of the CDR3 is TGCGCCAGCAGCCAAGGTCAGGGTTACACCATATATTTT.

This rearrangement joins TRBV19 to TRBJ2-7; 7 bases are shared with TRBD1. Germline V gene data show CDR1 as LNHDA and CDR2 as SQIVND (reference sequence). CDR3 length: 14 residues. Trimming took 5 bases from V and 5 from J; bases not matched to a gene: 9. The chain's CDR3 is CASSPTGEGDEQYV. Written as DNA, the CDR3 is TGTGCCAGTAGTCCCACAGGGGAAGGGGACGAGCAGTACGTC.

This sequence joins TRBV19 and TRBJ1-1; the D gene is possibly TRBD1 (5 bases). Germline V gene sequence: CDR1 LNHDA, CDR2 SQIVND (reference sequence). This CDR3 region has 14 residues. Trimming cost V 0 bases and J 5 bases, with 10 bases left between them. The CDR3 spells CASSIDGGRTEAFF. CDR3 in DNA: TGTGCCAGTAGTATAGACGGGGGGAGGACTGAAGCTTTCTTT.

The chain recombines TRBV9 with TRBJ2-3, with D possibly matching TRBD2 (6 bases). Germline lookup yields CDR1 SGDLS and CDR2 YYNGEE. V lost 5 bases, J lost 12 bases, and 19 bases lay in between. The CDR3 totals 13 residues. The CDR3 DNA reads TGTGCCAGCAGGAGAGGAGGGCAGGGCCCACAGTATTTT. It specifies CASRRGGQGPQYF.

This rearrangement joins TRBV10-3 to TRBJ1-2; D is perhaps TRBD1 (5 bases). This CDR3 is 12 amino acids long. Per the germline V gene, CDR1 is ENHRY and CDR2 is SYGVKD. Trimming left V 10 bases short and J 7 bases short, with 16 bases between. CDR3 in amino acids: CANRGDGVGYTF. The CDR3 DNA follows: TGTGCCAACCGTGGGGACGGGGTTGGCTACACCTTC.

The V call is TRBV6-1, the J call TRBJ1-6; D remains unclear. This CDR3 contains 12 residues. The V end was cut by 0 bases, the J end by 11 bases, with 5 bases between. In germline, CDR1 is MNHNS, CDR2 SASEGT. The CDR3 is CASSEAQAPLHF. CDR3 coding DNA: TGTGCCAGCAGTGAAGCTCAGGCACCCCTCCACTTT.

The gene calls are TRBV2 and TRBJ2-5; 10 nucleotides line up with TRBD2. The CDR3 sequence is 15 residues long. The trim removed 8 bases at V and 0 bases at J, leaving 6 bases unmatched. From germline, CDR1 is SNHLY and CDR2 FYNNEI. The CDR3 sequence is CASGFSGGHQETQYF. The CDR3 DNA reads TGTGCCAGCGGGTTTAGCGGGGGGCACCAAGAGACCCAGTACTTC.

The chain uses TRBV30 and TRBJ1-2; D not certain. Between the trimmed V and J ends, which lost 7 bases and 5 bases, there was a span of 14 bases. This CDR3 spans 12 amino acids. CDR1 GTSNPN and CDR2 SVGIG come from the germline V gene (reference sequence). The CDR3 is CAFSRVGYGYTF. The DNA of the CDR3 is TGTGCCTTTTCTAGGGTTGGGTATGGCTACACCTTC.

The chain combines TRBV6-2 or TRBV6-3 with TRBJ2-3; D might be TRBD1 (5 bases). The germline V gene encodes CDR1 MNHEY and CDR2 SVGEGT. The CDR3 consists of 16 residues. V was trimmed by 0 bases and J by 2 bases, leaving 12 bases between them. The CDR3 region is CASSYSRAGSTDTQYF. The CDR3 DNA sequence: TGTGCCAGCAGTTACTCGCGCGCAGGGTCCACAGATACGCAGTATTTT.

The chain combines TRBV25-1 with TRBJ2-7, with D hard to call. Germline CDR1 MGHDK, CDR2 SYGVNS. The CDR3 spans 15 residues. V dropped 1 base and J dropped 5 bases, with 15 bases sitting between them. The CDR3 bases are TGTGCCAGCAGTGAATGTATAGTTAGTTGGGACGAGCAGTACGTC. Protein sequence: CASSECIVSWDEQYV.